These T cell receptor beta chains were read from a single sample in a study of early T cells in non-severe SARS-CoV-2 infection. TCRdb redid the calling of the 5' RACE reads with MiXCR, one entry per CDR3 protein. The sample includes roughly 64,000 distinct CDR3 sequences, 8.8% of them seen just once. Sequences were derived from whole blood, sampled at baseline. The receptors shown here come from an adult who was a healthcare worker with PCR-confirmed SARS-CoV-2 infection or an uninfected control (not recorded which). Both conserved end residues are part of each CDR3. A D gene is named only where the DNA matches it firmly. The size field is filled for only some rows; it gives once, few, many or a size class.

J gene,D gene,clone size,V gene,CDR3 protein,CDR3 DNA
TRBJ2-3,TRBD1,many,TRBV15,CATSTPGQGVGTQYF,TGTGCCACCAGCACTCCGGGACAGGGAGTCGGTACGCAGTATTTT
TRBJ2-7,TRBD2,few,TRBV7-8,CASSLLPSGVYEQYF,TGTGCCAGCAGCTTACTTCCTAGCGGGGTCTACGAGCAGTACTTC
TRBJ2-1,NA,once,TRBV20-1,CSARPIYNEQFF,TGCAGTGCTAGACCCATATACAATGAGCAGTTCTTC
TRBJ2-7,TRBD2,few,TRBV3-1,CASSHGTTAGEQYF,TGTGCCAGCAGCCACGGGACTACCGCAGGCGAGCAGTACTTC
TRBJ2-1,TRBD2,many,TRBV7-9,CASSAGGRSYNEQFF,TGTGCCAGCAGTGCGGGAGGACGGTCCTACAATGAGCAGTTCTTC
TRBJ2-1,TRBD2,medium-sized,TRBV7-3,CASSLLRLAGGTQYNEQFF,TGTGCCAGCAGCTTACTTCGGCTAGCGGGAGGTACCCAATACAATGAGCAGTTCTTC
TRBJ2-5,TRBD2,few,TRBV5-1,CASSFLAGGPETQYF,TGCGCCAGCAGCTTCCTAGCGGGAGGGCCAGAGACCCAGTACTTC
TRBJ2-1,TRBD2,many,TRBV10-3,CASHSGRDYNEQFF,TGTGCCAGCCATAGCGGGAGGGACTACAATGAGCAGTTCTTC
TRBJ2-1,TRBD2,few,TRBV6-5,CASSYLAGGPNEQFF,TGTGCCAGCAGTTATTTAGCGGGAGGGCCGAATGAGCAGTTCTTC
TRBJ2-4,TRBD1,NA,TRBV24-1,CATSEGTGGPIAKNIQYF,TGTGCCACCAGTGAGGGGACAGGGGGCCCGATAGCCAAAAACATTCAGTACTTC
TRBJ2-5,NA,few,TRBV3-1,CASSQDIRAQYF,TGTGCCAGCAGCCAAGATATAAGGGCCCAGTACTTC
TRBJ2-7,NA,few,TRBV4-1,CASSQVIVPHEQYF,TGCGCCAGCAGCCAAGTAATAGTTCCCCACGAGCAGTACTTC
TRBJ2-7,NA,NA,TRBV6-5,CASSYSQGEQYF,TGTGCCAGCAGTTACTCACAGGGCGAGCAGTACTTC
TRBJ2-3,NA,few,TRBV3-1,CASSLLADTQYF,TGTGCCAGCAGCCTTCTAGCAGATACGCAGTATTTT
TRBJ2-5,NA,few,TRBV11-2,CASSSQNPQETQYF,TGTGCCAGCAGCTCCCAGAACCCCCAAGAGACCCAGTACTTC
TRBJ2-3,NA,many,TRBV13,CASSRGRGGADTQYF,TGTGCCAGCAGCCGAGGGAGGGGGGGAGCAGATACGCAGTATTTT
TRBJ2-3,TRBD2,many,TRBV6-2/TRBV6-3,CASSTRVSGIGDTQYF,TGTGCCAGCAGTACCCGGGTTAGCGGGATTGGAGATACGCAGTATTTT
TRBJ2-3,NA,NA,TRBV7-2,CASSPLSDTQYF,TGTGCCAGCAGCCCACTCTCAGATACGCAGTATTTT
TRBJ2-3,NA,many,TRBV7-6,CASSSILTDTQYF,TGTGCCAGCAGCTCGATCCTCACAGATACGCAGTATTTT
TRBJ2-1,NA,few,TRBV7-9,CASSLRPVHNEQFF,TGTGCCAGCAGCCTCCGGCCAGTACACAATGAGCAGTTCTTC
TRBJ2-2,NA,few,TRBV6-5,CASRTNTGELFF,TGTGCCAGCAGAACGAACACCGGGGAGCTGTTTTTT
TRBJ1-6,NA,many,TRBV5-1,CASSFNRDNSPLHF,TGCGCCAGCAGCTTCAACAGGGACAATTCACCCCTCCACTTT
TRBJ2-3,TRBD1,NA,TRBV10-3,CAGGTGVGTDTQYF,TGTGCCGGCGGGACAGGGGTTGGGACAGATACGCAGTATTTT
TRBJ1-2,NA,many,TRBV30,CAWTRTAGSNYGYTF,TGTGCCTGGACCAGGACAGCGGGATCGAACTATGGCTACACCTTC
TRBJ2-2,TRBD2,NA,TRBV25-1,CASSGPSGGTGELFF,TGTGCCAGCAGTGGGCCTAGCGGGGGCACCGGGGAGCTGTTTTTT
TRBJ1-1,TRBD1,NA,TRBV29-1,CSVTTGGAGTEAFF,TGCAGCGTTACGACAGGGGGCGCGGGCACTGAAGCTTTCTTT
TRBJ1-5,NA,few,TRBV7-3,CASSLKRGNQPQHF,TGTGCCAGCAGCTTAAAGCGAGGTAATCAGCCCCAGCATTTT
TRBJ2-3,TRBD2,few,TRBV7-2,CASSLAPGLGGTDTQYF,TGTGCCAGCAGCTTAGCACCGGGACTAGGGGGCACAGATACGCAGTATTTT
TRBJ2-1,TRBD1,few,TRBV4-3,CASSQKLAGTEMNEQFF,TGCGCCAGCAGCCAAAAACTCGCCGGGACAGAGATGAATGAGCAGTTCTTC
TRBJ2-7,TRBD1,few,TRBV9,CASSAYYGQGDEQYF,TGTGCCAGCAGCGCTTACTATGGACAGGGCGACGAGCAGTACTTC
TRBJ1-1,NA,few,TRBV7-2,CASSLGRHPEAFF,TGTGCCAGCAGCTTAGGGAGACATCCTGAAGCTTTCTTT
TRBJ2-7,TRBD2,few,TRBV20-1,CSASRSGGYEQYF,TGCAGTGCTAGTCGCAGCGGGGGCTACGAGCAGTACTTC
TRBJ2-5,NA,many,TRBV27,CASSFYREETQYF,TGTGCCAGCAGTTTTTACAGGGAAGAGACCCAGTACTTC
TRBJ1-1,TRBD1,many,TRBV18,CASRTGLDTEAFF,TGTGCCAGTCGGACAGGGTTGGACACTGAAGCTTTCTTT
TRBJ2-7,TRBD2,few,TRBV20-1,CSAGGLAGPYEQYF,TGCAGTGCTGGTGGACTAGCGGGGCCCTACGAGCAGTACTTC
TRBJ2-3,TRBD2,few,TRBV30,CAWSRGLAGSTDTQYF,TGTGCCTGGAGTCGCGGACTAGCGGGCAGCACAGATACGCAGTATTTT
TRBJ2-4,NA,many,TRBV7-9,CASSLARLGNIQYF,TGTGCCAGCAGCTTAGCGAGGCTTGGTAACATTCAGTACTTC
TRBJ2-2,TRBD2,few,TRBV5-4,CASRRLAPNTGELFF,TGTGCCAGCAGGCGACTAGCTCCGAACACCGGGGAGCTGTTTTTT
TRBJ1-2,TRBD1,NA,TRBV20-1,CSASLAGGVDYGYTF,TGCAGTGCTAGCCTCGCAGGGGGCGTTGACTATGGCTACACCTTC
TRBJ1-4,NA,few,TRBV3-1,CASSPGVSDEKLFF,TGTGCCAGCAGCCCGGGGGTCTCGGATGAAAAACTGTTTTTT
TRBJ1-5,NA,few,TRBV12-3/TRBV12-4,CASSLDWPDRNQPQHF,TGTGCCAGCAGTTTAGATTGGCCGGATAGGAATCAGCCCCAGCATTTT
TRBJ1-1,NA,NA,TRBV29-1,CSVGLSEAFF,TGCAGCGTTGGATTATCTGAAGCTTTCTTT
TRBJ2-3,NA,NA,TRBV20-1,CSAIRLEGTDTQYF,TGCAGTGCCATTAGACTAGAGGGCACAGATACGCAGTATTTT
TRBJ2-3,NA,many,TRBV5-1,CASRVGTSDRDTQYF,TGCGCCAGCAGGGTAGGGACTTCCGATAGAGATACGCAGTATTTT
TRBJ2-1,NA,many,TRBV9,CASSVEDRYNEQFF,TGTGCCAGCAGCGTAGAGGACAGATACAATGAGCAGTTCTTC
TRBJ1-6,NA,NA,TRBV5-5,CASSLDRGSPLHF,TGTGCCAGCAGCTTGGATAGAGGTTCACCCCTCCACTTT
TRBJ2-7,NA,many,TRBV9,CASSVQGVPYEQYF,TGTGCCAGCAGCGTACAAGGGGTCCCCTACGAGCAGTACTTC
TRBJ1-1,NA,few,TRBV7-8,CASRTGTGPNTEAFF,TGTGCCAGCAGGACCGGGACGGGACCAAACACTGAAGCTTTCTTT
TRBJ2-1,NA,NA,TRBV29-1,CSVDDRNEQFF,TGCAGCGTTGACGACCGCAATGAGCAGTTCTTC
TRBJ2-2,TRBD2,NA,TRBV7-3,CASSPSGRLRGNTGELFF,TGTGCCAGCAGCCCTAGCGGGAGGTTGAGGGGGAACACCGGGGAGCTGTTTTTT
TRBJ1-4,NA,many,TRBV6-6,CASSYSTTGKNEKLFF,TGTGCCAGCAGTTACTCCACGACAGGAAAAAATGAAAAACTGTTTTTT
TRBJ1-1,NA,many,TRBV12-3/TRBV12-4,CASLAASGAFF,TGTGCCAGCCTTGCCGCGTCGGGAGCTTTCTTT
TRBJ2-1,TRBD2,NA,TRBV5-4,CASSSGGNEQFF,TGTGCCAGCAGCTCGGGAGGGAATGAGCAGTTCTTC
TRBJ2-3,NA,many,TRBV27,CASSLLGSRADTQYF,TGTGCCAGCAGTTTACTCGGCAGCCGGGCAGATACGCAGTATTTT
TRBJ1-5,NA,NA,TRBV19,CASSIRGRDQPQHF,TGTGCCAGTAGTATCAGGGGTCGGGATCAGCCCCAGCATTTT
TRBJ1-3,NA,NA,TRBV7-3,CASSSQGSGNTIYF,TGTGCCAGCAGCTCCCAGGGCTCTGGAAACACCATATATTTT
TRBJ2-4,TRBD1,many,TRBV6-1,CASSERTGKNIQYF,TGTGCCAGCAGTGAAAGGACAGGGAAAAACATTCAGTACTTC
TRBJ1-4,NA,NA,TRBV5-1,CASDRANEKLFF,TGCGCCAGCGACAGAGCTAATGAAAAACTGTTTTTT
TRBJ2-1,NA,few,TRBV20-1,CSASNLASSYNEQFF,TGCAGTGCTAGCAACCTAGCGAGCTCCTACAATGAGCAGTTCTTC
TRBJ1-6,NA,many,TRBV7-9,CASSLAGDSPLHF,TGTGCCAGCAGCCTAGCGGGTGATTCACCCCTCCACTTT